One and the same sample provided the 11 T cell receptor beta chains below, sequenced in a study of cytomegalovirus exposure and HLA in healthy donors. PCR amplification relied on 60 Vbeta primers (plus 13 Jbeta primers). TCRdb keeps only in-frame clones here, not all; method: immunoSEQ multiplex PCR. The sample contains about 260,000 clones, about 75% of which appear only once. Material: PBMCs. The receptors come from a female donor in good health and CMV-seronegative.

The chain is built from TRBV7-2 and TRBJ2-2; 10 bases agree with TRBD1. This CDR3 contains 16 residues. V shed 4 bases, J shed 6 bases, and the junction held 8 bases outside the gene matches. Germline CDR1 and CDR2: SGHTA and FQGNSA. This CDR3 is CASSSGQGGKSGELFF. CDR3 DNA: TGTGCCAGCAGCTCCGGACAGGGGGGTAAATCCGGGGAGCTGTTTTTT.

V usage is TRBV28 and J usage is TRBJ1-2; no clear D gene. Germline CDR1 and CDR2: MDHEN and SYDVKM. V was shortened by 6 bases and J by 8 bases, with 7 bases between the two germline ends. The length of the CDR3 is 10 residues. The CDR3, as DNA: TGTGCCAGCAGCTCTACCGGCTACACCTTC. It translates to CASSSTGYTF.

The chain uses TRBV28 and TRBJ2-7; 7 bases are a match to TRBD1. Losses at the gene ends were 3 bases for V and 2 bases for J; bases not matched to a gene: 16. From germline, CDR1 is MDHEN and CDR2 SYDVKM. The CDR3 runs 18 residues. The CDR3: CASSFQPPFRQGAYEQYF. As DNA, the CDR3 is TGTGCCAGCAGTTTTCAACCCCCCTTTAGACAGGGAGCCTACGAGCAGTACTTC.

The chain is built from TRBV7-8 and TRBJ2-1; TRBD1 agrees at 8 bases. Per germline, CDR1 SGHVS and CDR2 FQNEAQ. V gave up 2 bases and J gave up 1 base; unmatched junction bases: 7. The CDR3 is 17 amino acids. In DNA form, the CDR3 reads TGTGCCAGCAGCTTACCGTGGACAGGGCATTCCTACAATGAGCAGTTCTTC. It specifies CASSLPWTGHSYNEQFF.

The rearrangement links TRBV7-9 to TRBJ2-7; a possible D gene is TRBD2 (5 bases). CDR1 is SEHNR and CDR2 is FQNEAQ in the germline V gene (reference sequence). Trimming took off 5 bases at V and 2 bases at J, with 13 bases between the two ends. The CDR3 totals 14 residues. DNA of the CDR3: TGTGCCAGCAGCGGTACTAGTAGCGCCTACGAGCAGTACTTC. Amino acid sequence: CASSGTSSAYEQYF.

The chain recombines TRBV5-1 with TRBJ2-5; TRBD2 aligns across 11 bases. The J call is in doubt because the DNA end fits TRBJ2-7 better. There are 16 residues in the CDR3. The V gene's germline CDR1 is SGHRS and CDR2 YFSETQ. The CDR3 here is CASSLSPSGRSDEQYF. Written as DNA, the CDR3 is TGCGCCAGCAGCTTGAGTCCTAGCGGGAGGAGTGACGAGCAGTACTTC.

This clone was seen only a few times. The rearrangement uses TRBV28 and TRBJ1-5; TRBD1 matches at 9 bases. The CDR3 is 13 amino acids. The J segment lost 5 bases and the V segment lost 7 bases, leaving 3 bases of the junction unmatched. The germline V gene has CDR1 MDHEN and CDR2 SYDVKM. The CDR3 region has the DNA TGTGCCAGCATTGGGGACAGGGATCAGCCCCAGCATTTT. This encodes CASIGDRDQPQHF.

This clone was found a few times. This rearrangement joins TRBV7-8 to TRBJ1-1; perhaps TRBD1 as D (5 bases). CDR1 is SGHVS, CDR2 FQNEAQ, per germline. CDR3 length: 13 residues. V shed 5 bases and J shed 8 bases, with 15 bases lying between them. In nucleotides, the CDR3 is TGTGCCAGCAGCCCCAGGGTGGCAGACGAAGCTTTCTTT. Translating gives CASSPRVADEAFF.

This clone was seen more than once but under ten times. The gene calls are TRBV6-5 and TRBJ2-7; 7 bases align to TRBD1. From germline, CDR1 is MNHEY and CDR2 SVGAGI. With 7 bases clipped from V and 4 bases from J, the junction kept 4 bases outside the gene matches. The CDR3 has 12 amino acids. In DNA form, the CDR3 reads TGTGCCAGCAAGAAACAGGGGTACGAGCAGTACTTC. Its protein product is CASKKQGYEQYF.

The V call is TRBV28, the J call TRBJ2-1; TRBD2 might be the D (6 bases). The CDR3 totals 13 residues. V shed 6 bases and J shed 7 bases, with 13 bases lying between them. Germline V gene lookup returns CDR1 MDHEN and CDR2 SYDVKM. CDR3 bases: TGTGCCAGCAGAACTCCTGGGGGGAATGAGCAGTTCTTC. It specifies CASRTPGGNEQFF.

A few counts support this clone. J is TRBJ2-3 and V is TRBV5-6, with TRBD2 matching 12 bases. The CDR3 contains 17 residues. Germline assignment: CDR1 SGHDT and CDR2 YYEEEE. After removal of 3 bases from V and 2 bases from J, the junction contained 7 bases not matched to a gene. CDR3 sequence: CASSSLAGGPVTDTQYF. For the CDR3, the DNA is TGTGCCAGCAGCTCTCTAGCGGGAGGGCCTGTCACAGATACGCAGTATTTT.